Presented here are 11 T cell receptor beta chains from one specimen sequenced in a study of cytomegalovirus exposure and HLA in healthy donors. PCR employed 60 Vbeta and 13 Jbeta primers. Data came from immunoSEQ multiplex PCR; TCRdb stores just in-frame clones and leaves some out. The sample gives around 210,000 clones, around 85% of which show up once; about 1.7% is in the top ten. Sequencing input: PBMCs. Source of these receptors: a man aged 50 or older in good health and CMV-seronegative.

The CDR3 DNA follows: TGTGCCAGTAGTACAGGGGGCAAGCAGTACTTC. Amino acids: CASSTGGKQYF. The chain is built from TRBV19 and TRBJ2-7, with TRBD1 matching over 8 bases. Germline values: CDR1 LNHDA, CDR2 SQIVND (reference sequence). The CDR3 has 11 amino acids. Trimming at V came to 4 bases and at J to 8 bases, leaving 1 base not matched to a gene. The variable domain in full, with the rest retrieved from reference TRBV19 and TRBJ2-7, is DGGITQSPKYLFRKEGQNVTLSCEQNLNHDAMYWYRQDPGQGLRLIYYSQIVNDFQKGDIAEGYSVSREKKESFPLTVTSAQKNPTAFYLCASSTGGKQYFGPGTRLTVT.

This clone appeared once. V gene TRBV4-2 combines with J gene TRBJ2-7, with 10 bases aligning to TRBD2. CDR1 and CDR2 (germline): LGHNA, YNFKEQ. This CDR3 is 16 amino acids long. Trimming removed 1 base from V and 7 bases from J; junction bases left unmatched: 10. CDR3 loop: CASSQGALAGVGEQYF. The CDR3 DNA reads TGTGCCAGCAGCCAAGGGGCGCTAGCGGGAGTCGGGGAGCAGTACTTC.

Notes on this clone: The DNA is left out, because the CDR3 cannot be placed on it with certainty; the CDR3 is given as TCRdb lists it. V and J are TRBV27 and TRBJ2-1; the DNA was not compared with TRBD2, the D call given in the table. CDR1 and CDR2 from the germline V gene are MNHEY and SMNVEV (reference sequence). Both ends counted, the CDR3 spans 15 residues. The CDR3: CASSSSLAGRNEQFF.

This chain links TRBV27 with TRBJ2-7; a possible D gene is TRBD1 (6 bases). The V end lost 3 bases, the J end lost 2 bases, and 14 bases lay between the germline ends. CDR1 is MNHEY and CDR2 is SMNVEV in the germline V gene (reference sequence). The CDR3 length is 15 residues. The CDR3 spells CASSFWGPPTYEQYF. CDR3 coding DNA: TGTGCCAGCAGTTTCTGGGGGCCGCCGACCTACGAGCAGTACTTC.

The chain uses TRBV6-4 and TRBJ2-1; tentatively, D is TRBD1 (5 bases). The germline gives CDR1 MRHNA, CDR2 SNTAGT. The CDR3 is made up of 16 amino acids. Trimming removed 1 base at V and 6 bases at J, with 16 bases between. This chain's CDR3 is CASSDFGRVGLNEQFF. CDR3 bases: TGTGCCAGCAGTGACTTTGGCAGGGTGGGCCTCAATGAGCAGTTCTTC.

V is TRBV5-1 and J is TRBJ2-4, with 10 bases aligning to TRBD2. J was trimmed by 8 bases and V by 2 bases; bases with no gene match: 7. Germline CDR1 and CDR2: SGHRS and YFSETQ. This CDR3 has 15 residues. The DNA for the CDR3 is TGCGCCAGCAGCTTAGCTAGCGGGAGTAGGTACATTCAGTACTTC. Its protein is CASSLASGSRYIQYF. The whole variable domain, remainder taken from reference TRBV5-1 and TRBJ2-4, is KAGVTQTPRYLIKTRGQQVTLSCSPISGHRSVSWYQQTPGQGLQFLFEYFSETQRNKGNFPGRFSGRQFSNSRSEMNVSTLELGDSALYLCASSLASGSRYIQYFGAGTRLSVL.

The count of this clone is one. This rearrangement joins TRBV18 to TRBJ1-3; TRBD1 is a possible D gene (6 bases). The germline gives CDR1 KGHSH, CDR2 LQKENI. V gave up 3 bases and J gave up 0 bases, with 9 bases separating them. The CDR3 length is 15 residues. The CDR3 is CASSPDSFSGNTIYF. CDR3 nucleotide sequence: TGTGCCAGCTCACCGGACAGTTTCTCTGGAAACACCATATATTTT.

This clone was observed a handful of times. This chain links TRBV15 with TRBJ2-1; no clear D. Trimming cost V 4 bases and J 4 bases, with 8 bases left between them. The CDR3 is 13 residues long. Germline V gene data show CDR1 as LNHNV and CDR2 as YYDKDF (reference sequence). The CDR3 sequence is CATSTYEYNEQFF. CDR3 nucleotide sequence: TGTGCCACCAGCACCTACGAATACAATGAGCAGTTCTTC.

This chain uses TRBV2 with TRBJ1-3; TRBD1 might be the D (6 bases). CDR1 and CDR2 from the germline V gene are SNHLY and FYNNEI. This CDR3 comprises 14 residues. The germline V and J ends were trimmed by 6 bases and 6 bases, with 15 bases remaining between them. The CDR3 here is CASRLGQGLNTIYF. Here the CDR3 DNA reads TGTGCCAGCAGGTTGGGACAAGGGTTAAACACCATATATTTT.

This clone was detected only once. The chain links TRBV9 to TRBJ2-2; 9 nucleotides line up with TRBD1. CDR1 and CDR2 (germline): SGDLS, YYNGEE. The V and J ends lost 0 bases and 4 bases, in that order; junction bases with no gene match: 7. The CDR3 consists of 17 residues. The CDR3 sequence: CASSVGRTGEGTGELFF. DNA for the CDR3: TGTGCCAGCAGCGTAGGTCGGACAGGGGAGGGCACCGGGGAGCTGTTTTTT.

The rearrangement joins TRBV5-1 to TRBJ2-3; perhaps TRBD2 as D (6 bases). With 0 bases removed from V and 2 bases from J, the gap between germline ends came to 16 bases. Germline-derived CDR1 and CDR2 are SGHRS and YFSETQ. The CDR3 spans 17 residues. This CDR3 reads CASSLAGGTSPTDTQYF. CDR3 sequence (DNA): TGCGCCAGCAGCTTGGCCGGAGGGACCTCCCCCACAGATACGCAGTATTTT.